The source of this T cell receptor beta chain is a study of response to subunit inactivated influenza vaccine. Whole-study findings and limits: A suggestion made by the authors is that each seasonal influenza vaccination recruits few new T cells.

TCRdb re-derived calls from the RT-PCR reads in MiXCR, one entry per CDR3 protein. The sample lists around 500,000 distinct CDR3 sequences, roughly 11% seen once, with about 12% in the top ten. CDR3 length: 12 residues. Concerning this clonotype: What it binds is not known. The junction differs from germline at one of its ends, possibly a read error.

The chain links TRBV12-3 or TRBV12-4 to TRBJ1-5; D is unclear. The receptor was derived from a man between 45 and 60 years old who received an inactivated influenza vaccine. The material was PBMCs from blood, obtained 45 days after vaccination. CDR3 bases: TGTGCCAGCAGTTCAAGCAGTCAGCCCCAGCATTTT. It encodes CASSSSSQPQHF.